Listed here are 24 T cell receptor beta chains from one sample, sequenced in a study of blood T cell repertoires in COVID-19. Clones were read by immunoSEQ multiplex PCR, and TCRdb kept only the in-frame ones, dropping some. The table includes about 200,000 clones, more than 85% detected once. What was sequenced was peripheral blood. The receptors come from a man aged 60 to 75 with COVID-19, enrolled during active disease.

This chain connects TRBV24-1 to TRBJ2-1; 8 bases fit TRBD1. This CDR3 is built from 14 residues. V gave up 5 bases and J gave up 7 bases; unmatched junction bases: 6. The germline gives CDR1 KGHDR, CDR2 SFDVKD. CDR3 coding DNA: TGTGCCACCAGTGGGGCAGGGGGCGAAAATGAGCAGTTCTTC. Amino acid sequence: CATSGAGGENEQFF.

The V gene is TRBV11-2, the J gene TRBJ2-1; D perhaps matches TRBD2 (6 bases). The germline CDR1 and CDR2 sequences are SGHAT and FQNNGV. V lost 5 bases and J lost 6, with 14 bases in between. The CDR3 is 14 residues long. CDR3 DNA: TGTGCCAGCAGCCGGGCTACTAGCCGCAATGAGCAGTTCTTC. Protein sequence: CASSRATSRNEQFF.

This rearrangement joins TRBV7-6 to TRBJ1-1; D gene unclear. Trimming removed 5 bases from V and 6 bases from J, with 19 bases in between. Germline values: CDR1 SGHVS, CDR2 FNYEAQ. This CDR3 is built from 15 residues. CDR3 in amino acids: CASSLRPAGVAEAFF. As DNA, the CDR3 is TGTGCCAGCAGCCTCCGTCCGGCCGGAGTCGCTGAAGCTTTCTTT.

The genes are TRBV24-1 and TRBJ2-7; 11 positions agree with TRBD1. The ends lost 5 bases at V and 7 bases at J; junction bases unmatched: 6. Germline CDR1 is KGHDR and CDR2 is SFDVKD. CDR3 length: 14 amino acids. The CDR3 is CATSGEGTGGEQYF. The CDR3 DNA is TGTGCCACCAGTGGGGAAGGGACAGGGGGTGAGCAGTACTTC.

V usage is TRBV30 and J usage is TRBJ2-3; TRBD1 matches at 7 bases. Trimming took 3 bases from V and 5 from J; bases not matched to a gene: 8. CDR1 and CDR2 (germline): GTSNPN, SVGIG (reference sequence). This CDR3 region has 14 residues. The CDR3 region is CAWSHRGRKDTQYF. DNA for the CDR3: TGTGCCTGGAGCCACAGGGGAAGAAAAGATACGCAGTATTTT.

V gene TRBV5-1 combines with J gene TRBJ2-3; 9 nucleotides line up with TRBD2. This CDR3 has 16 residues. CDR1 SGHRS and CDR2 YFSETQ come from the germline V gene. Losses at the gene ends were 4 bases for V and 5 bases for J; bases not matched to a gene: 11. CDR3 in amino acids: CASSLKAGGRGDTQYF. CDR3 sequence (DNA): TGCGCCAGCAGCCTCAAGGCGGGGGGGCGTGGAGATACGCAGTATTTT.

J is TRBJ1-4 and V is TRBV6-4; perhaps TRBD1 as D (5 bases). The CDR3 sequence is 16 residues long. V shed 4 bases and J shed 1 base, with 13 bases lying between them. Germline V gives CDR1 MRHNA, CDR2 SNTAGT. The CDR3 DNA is TGTGCCAGCAGTGTCCCGTGGGGGGGAACTAATGAAAAACTGTTTTTT. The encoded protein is CASSVPWGGTNEKLFF.

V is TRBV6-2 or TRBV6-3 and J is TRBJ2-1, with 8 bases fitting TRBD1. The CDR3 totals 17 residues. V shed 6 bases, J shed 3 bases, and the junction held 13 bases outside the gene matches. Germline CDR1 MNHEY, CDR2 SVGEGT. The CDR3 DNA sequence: TGTGCCAGCAGCCGCGCGACAGGGGCCAAGGGCTACAATGAGCAGTTCTTC. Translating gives CASSRATGAKGYNEQFF.

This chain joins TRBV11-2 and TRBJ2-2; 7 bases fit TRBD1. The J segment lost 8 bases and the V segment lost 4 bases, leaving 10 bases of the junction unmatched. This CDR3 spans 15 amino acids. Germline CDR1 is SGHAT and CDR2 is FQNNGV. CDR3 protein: CASSSSTGIDGELFF. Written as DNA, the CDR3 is TGTGCCAGCAGCTCCTCGACAGGGATCGATGGGGAGCTGTTTTTT.

This chain's CDR3 is CASSPSHSNQPQHF. The CDR3 coding sequence is TGTGCCAGCAGCCCCTCCCACAGTAATCAGCCCCAGCATTTT. The V gene is TRBV7-2, the J gene TRBJ1-5; D is unresolved. This CDR3 comprises 14 residues. Germline lookup yields CDR1 SGHTA and CDR2 FQGNSA. The V end was cut by 5 bases, the J end by 4 bases, with 12 bases between.

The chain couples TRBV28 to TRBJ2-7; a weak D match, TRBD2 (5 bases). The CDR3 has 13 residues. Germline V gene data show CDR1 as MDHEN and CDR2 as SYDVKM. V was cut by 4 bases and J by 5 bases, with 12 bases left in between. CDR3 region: CASSYGLPNEQYF. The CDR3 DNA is TGTGCCAGCAGTTACGGACTCCCAAACGAGCAGTACTTC.

CDR3: CASSTDRGSGNTIYF. Written as DNA, the CDR3 is TGTGCCAGCAGCACAGACAGGGGATCCGGAAACACCATATATTTT. V gene TRBV6-5 combines with J gene TRBJ1-3; TRBD1 matches at 8 bases. This CDR3 is 15 amino acids long. Trimming removed 6 bases from V and 4 bases from J; junction bases left unmatched: 8. Germline V gives CDR1 MNHEY, CDR2 SVGAGI.

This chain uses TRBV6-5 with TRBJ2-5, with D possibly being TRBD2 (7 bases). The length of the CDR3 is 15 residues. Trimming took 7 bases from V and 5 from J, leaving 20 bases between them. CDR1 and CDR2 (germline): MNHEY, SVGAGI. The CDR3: CASNPSWGGRETQYF. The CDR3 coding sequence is TGTGCCAGCAATCCTTCCTGGGGGGGCCGTGAGACCCAGTACTTC.

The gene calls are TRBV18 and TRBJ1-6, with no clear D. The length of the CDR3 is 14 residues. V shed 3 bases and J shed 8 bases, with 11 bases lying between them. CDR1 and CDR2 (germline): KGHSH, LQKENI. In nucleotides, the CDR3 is TGTGCCAGCTCACCTACCAGTGAAGATTCACCCCTCCACTTT. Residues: CASSPTSEDSPLHF.

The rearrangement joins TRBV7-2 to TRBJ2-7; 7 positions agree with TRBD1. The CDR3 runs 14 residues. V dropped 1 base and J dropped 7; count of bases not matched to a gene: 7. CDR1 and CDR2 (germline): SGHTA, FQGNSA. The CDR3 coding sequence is TGTGCCAGCAGCTTAGGGAACACAGGGGTTGAGCAGTACTTC. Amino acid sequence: CASSLGNTGVEQYF.

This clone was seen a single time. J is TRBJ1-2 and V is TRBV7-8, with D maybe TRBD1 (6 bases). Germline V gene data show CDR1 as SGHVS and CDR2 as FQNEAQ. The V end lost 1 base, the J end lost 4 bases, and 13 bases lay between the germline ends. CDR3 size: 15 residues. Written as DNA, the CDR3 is TGTGCCAGCAGCTTAGGCGGACAGTCCCTCTATGGCTACACCTTC. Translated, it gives CASSLGGQSLYGYTF.

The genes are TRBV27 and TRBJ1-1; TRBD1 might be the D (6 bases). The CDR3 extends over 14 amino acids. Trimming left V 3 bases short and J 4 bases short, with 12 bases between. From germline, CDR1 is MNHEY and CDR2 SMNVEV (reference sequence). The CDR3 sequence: CASSLRGEGTEAFF. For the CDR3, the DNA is TGTGCCAGCAGTTTGAGGGGGGAGGGCACTGAAGCTTTCTTT.

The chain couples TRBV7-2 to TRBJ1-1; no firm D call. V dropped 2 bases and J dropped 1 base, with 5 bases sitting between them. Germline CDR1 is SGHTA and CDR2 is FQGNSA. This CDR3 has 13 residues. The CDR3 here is CASSLTPNTEAFF. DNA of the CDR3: TGTGCCAGCAGCTTAACTCCGAACACTGAAGCTTTCTTT.

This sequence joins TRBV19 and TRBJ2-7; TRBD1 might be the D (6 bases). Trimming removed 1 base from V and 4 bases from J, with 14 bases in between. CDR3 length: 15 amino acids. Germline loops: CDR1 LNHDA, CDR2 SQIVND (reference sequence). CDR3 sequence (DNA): TGTGCCAGTAGTATAGCGGGCAGGGGAGCATACGAGCAGTACTTC. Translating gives CASSIAGRGAYEQYF.

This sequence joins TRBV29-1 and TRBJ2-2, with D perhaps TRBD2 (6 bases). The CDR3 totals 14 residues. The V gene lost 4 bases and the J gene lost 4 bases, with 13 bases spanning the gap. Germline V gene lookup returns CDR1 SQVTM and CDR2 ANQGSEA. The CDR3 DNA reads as TGCAGCGTTGCGCAGCGGGCGGGCACCGGGGAGCTGTTTTTT. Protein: CSVAQRAGTGELFF.

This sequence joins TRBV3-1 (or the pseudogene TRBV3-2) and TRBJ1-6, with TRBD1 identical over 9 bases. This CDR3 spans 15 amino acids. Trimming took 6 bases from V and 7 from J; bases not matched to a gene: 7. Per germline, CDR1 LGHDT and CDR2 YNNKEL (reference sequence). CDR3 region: CASRQLGQGNSPLHF. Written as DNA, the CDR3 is TGTGCCAGCAGGCAACTGGGACAGGGCAATTCACCCCTCCACTTT.

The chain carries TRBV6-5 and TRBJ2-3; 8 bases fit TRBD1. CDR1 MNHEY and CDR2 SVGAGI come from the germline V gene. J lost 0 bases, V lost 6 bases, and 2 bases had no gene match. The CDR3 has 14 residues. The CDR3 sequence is CASRDRGSTDTQYF. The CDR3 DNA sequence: TGTGCCAGCAGAGACAGGGGTAGCACAGATACGCAGTATTTT.

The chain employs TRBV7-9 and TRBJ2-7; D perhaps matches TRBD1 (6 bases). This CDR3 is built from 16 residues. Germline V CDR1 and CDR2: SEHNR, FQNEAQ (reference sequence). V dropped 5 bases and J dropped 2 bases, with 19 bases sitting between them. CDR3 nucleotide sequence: TGTGCCAGCAGCGAGAGGACAGTCACTTATCCCTACGAGCAGTACTTC. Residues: CASSERTVTYPYEQYF. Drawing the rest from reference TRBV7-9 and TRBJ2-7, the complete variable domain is DTGVSQNPRHKITKRGQNVTFRCDPISEHNRLYWYRQTLGQGPEFLTYFQNEAQLEKSRLLSDRFSAERPKGSFSTLEIQRTEQGDSAMYLCASSERTVTYPYEQYFGPGTRLTVT.

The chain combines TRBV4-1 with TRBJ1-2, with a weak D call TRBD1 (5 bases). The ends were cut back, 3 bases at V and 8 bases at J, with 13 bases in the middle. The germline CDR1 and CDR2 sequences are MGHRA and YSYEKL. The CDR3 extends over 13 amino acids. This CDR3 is CASSQAGQRGYTF. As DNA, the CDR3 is TGCGCCAGCAGCCAGGCGGGGCAGAGAGGCTACACCTTC.